This record concerns one TCR beta chain sequence. This receptor's antigen is unknown. A read error may produce the germline difference seen at one junction end. From the cysteine up to the phenylalanine, the CDR3 has a length of 11 residues. The DNA shown is the 33-base CDR3, in frame from base 1. CDR1 and CDR2, per the germline V gene, are SGHDT and YYEEEE. The sample belongs to a study of glioma-infiltrating T cells after dendritic cell vaccination listed by TCRdb under 2016. Background on the whole study: The cohort comprised approximately 15 glioblastoma patients from Phase I and II dendritic cell vaccination trials, 9 newly diagnosed and 6 with recurrent disease. Between the early 2000s and the early 2010s, the patients were given dendritic cell vaccination pulsed with autologous tumor lysate. The vaccine consisted of monocyte-derived dendritic cells cultured about seven days with IL-4 and GM-CSF, then pulsed overnight with autologous tumor lysate. Each patient was given three intradermal dendritic cell vaccine injections, spaced two weeks apart, in the arm below the axilla. In glioblastoma patients vaccinated with dendritic cells, deep sequencing of TCR beta CDR3 regions served to measure the amount of tumor-infiltrating lymphocytes and to compare repertoires between tumor and blood. TCR sequencing metrics, including TIL content and tumor-blood repertoire overlap, were correlated with survival after dendritic cell vaccination. The paper's findings and limits, for the study overall: Longer time to progression and overall survival after dendritic cell vaccination were predicted by higher estimated pretreatment TIL content. No direct relationship between TCR clonality and survival was found, suggesting that a diverse polyclonal response may matter. The response model built on TCR overlap across three groups was characterized as speculative, with prospective validation still needed. The cohort was small and heterogeneous, few patients had complete blood and tumor sets, and even fewer had initial-recurrent tumor pairs.

Selection of patients required sufficient residual fresh-frozen tumor tissue and over two years of available survival data. Although molecular status otherwise differed among the glioblastoma patients, no patient had an isocitrate dehydrogenase mutation. PBMC were collected before vaccination, two weeks after the third vaccination, and at tumor progression when it occurred. Genomic DNA was extracted with the Qiagen DNeasy Blood extraction Kit. TCRB CDR3 regions were amplified from 1.5 to 2.5 ug genomic DNA, or all available DNA if less, using the immunoSEQ assay. For multiplex PCR, 60 forward primers for TCR V beta segments and 13 reverse primers for J beta segments were used. To estimate reads per starting template, synthetic control templates were spiked into each sample at limiting dilution. Sequencing produced 87 bp reads on the Illumina HiSeq System. The authors processed their data as follows. To remove PCR and sequencing errors, closely related sequences were merged with a nearest neighbor algorithm. TCR overlap was measured as the percentage of unique tumor TCR beta sequences also present in the same patient's peripheral blood. This is the immuneACCESS table as TCRdb keeps it, with only in-frame sequences that have V and J called. A part of the clones is gone; compared with another copy, unresolved V genes explain less than half, and the rest is unexplained. The DNA gave D and trimming, while V, J and clone size come from that table. Here the sample has roughly 98,000 clones; under 90% occur a single time. 15% to 17% of the sample is in the top ten clones.

The source material was blood, sampled before dendritic cell vaccination. The chain couples TRBV5-6 to TRBJ2-7; TRBD1 could be the D gene, as 6 bases match. The clonotype originates from a human donor with glioblastoma. The CDR3 is CASSSRQERYF. DNA sequence: TGTGCCAGCAGCTCGAGACAGGAGCGGTACTTC.